The 27 T cell receptor beta chains in this list originate from one sample, sequenced in a study of early T cells in non-severe SARS-CoV-2 infection. TCRdb re-called the 5' RACE reads through MiXCR, storing one row per CDR3 protein. This table holds under 70,000 distinct CDR3 sequences, 11% found once. Source material: whole blood. These receptors were collected from an adult who was a healthcare worker with PCR-confirmed SARS-CoV-2 infection or an uninfected control (not recorded which).

The rearrangement joins TRBV24-1 to TRBJ2-5, with 9 positions matching TRBD1. The V segment lost 3 bases and the J segment 5 bases; nucleotides outside the gene matches: 6. CDR3 length: 15 amino acids. Germline-derived CDR1 and CDR2 are KGHDR and SFDVKD. The CDR3 bases are TGTGCCACCAGTGATGGGGGAACAGGGGGCGAGACCCAGTACTTC. This encodes CATSDGGTGGETQYF.

This clonotype occurred many times. The rearrangement uses TRBV6-1 and TRBJ2-1; 9 nucleotides match TRBD2. Per germline, CDR1 MNHNS and CDR2 SASEGT. CDR3 size: 15 residues. The trim removed 8 bases at V and 1 base at J, leaving 6 bases unmatched. The DNA for the CDR3 is TGTGCCAGCTCTAGCGGGACTCGGTCCTACAATGAGCAGTTCTTC. This encodes CASSSGTRSYNEQFF.

Many counts were recorded for this clonotype. The chain recombines TRBV7-3 with TRBJ2-3; 9 nucleotides line up with TRBD2. The CDR3 is made up of 15 amino acids. After removal of 5 bases from V and 0 bases from J, the junction contained 3 bases not matched to a gene. The V gene's germline CDR1 is SGHTA and CDR2 FQGTGA. CDR3 nucleotide sequence: TGTGCCAGCAGCAAGACTAGCGGAAGCACAGATACGCAGTATTTT. Translating it yields CASSKTSGSTDTQYF.

This clonotype occurred many times. The V call is TRBV29-1, the J call TRBJ1-2; the D is unclear. The CDR3 loop spans 12 amino acids. Germline-derived CDR1 and CDR2 are SQVTM and ANQGSEA. The germline V and J ends were trimmed by 4 bases and 2 bases, with 8 bases remaining between them. CDR3 sequence reads: CSVGPGNYGYTF. The CDR3 nucleotides read TGCAGCGTTGGCCCGGGGAACTATGGCTACACCTTC.

Ten or more counts support this clonotype. The chain couples TRBV19 to TRBJ1-5, with D hard to call. Trimming took 8 bases from V and 5 from J, leaving 10 bases between them. Looked up from germline, CDR1 is LNHDA and CDR2 is SQIVND (reference sequence). This CDR3 spans 12 amino acids. The CDR3 protein is CASYWAHQPQHF. CDR3 sequence (DNA): TGTGCCAGTTATTGGGCCCATCAGCCCCAGCATTTT.

Remarks on this clonotype: A much larger clone lies one base from this, so it may be a read error. The conserved final phenylalanine or tryptophan is absent from the CDR3, which likely points to a read error. The CDR3 loop is CASSRSLAETQYI. DNA for the CDR3: TGTGCCAGCAGCCGGAGCCTGGCGGAGACCCAGTACATC. V is TRBV11-2 and J is TRBJ2-5; D is uncertain. Germline-derived CDR1 and CDR2 are SGHAT and FQNNGV. There are 13 residues in the CDR3. Trimming pared 5 bases from V and 5 bases from J, leaving 12 bases between.

The gene calls are TRBV7-6 and TRBJ2-1; D gene ambiguous. Trimming took off 2 bases at V and 5 bases at J, with 7 bases between the two ends. Germline V lookup: CDR1 SGHVS, CDR2 FNYEAQ. The CDR3 loop spans 13 amino acids. CDR3 sequence reads: CASSLSQNNEQFF. CDR3 bases: TGTGCCAGCAGCTTATCCCAAAACAATGAGCAGTTCTTC.

This clonotype was observed many times. The chain couples TRBV5-1 to TRBJ1-1; D gene ambiguous. Trimming cost V 4 bases and J 2 bases, with 12 bases left between them. The V gene's germline CDR1 is SGHRS and CDR2 YFSETQ. The CDR3 sequence is 14 residues long. CDR3 in DNA: TGCGCCAGCAGCCCGGGAGGGTACAACACTGAAGCTTTCTTT. Its protein is CASSPGGYNTEAFF.

The V call is TRBV7-2, the J call TRBJ2-7, with D perhaps matching TRBD1 or TRBD2 (5 bases each). The CDR3 is 14 residues long. The V and J ends lost 5 bases and 6 bases respectively, with 17 bases between them. The germline CDR1 and CDR2 sequences are SGHTA and FQGNSA. The CDR3 sequence: CASSAGTGISEQYF. CDR3 coding DNA: TGTGCCAGCAGCGCCGGGACGGGCATCTCCGAGCAGTACTTC.

This clonotype was seen a few times. This chain connects TRBV20-1 to TRBJ2-4, with 11 bases matching TRBD2. Trimming removed 6 bases from V and 7 bases from J; junction bases left unmatched: 5. The CDR3 totals 13 residues. Germline-derived CDR1 and CDR2 are DFQATT and SNEGSKA (reference sequence). The CDR3 loop is CSALTSGKNIQYF. In DNA, the CDR3 is TGCAGTGCCCTGACTAGCGGGAAGAACATTCAGTACTTC.

This chain links TRBV4-1 with TRBJ1-2, with D unclear. The ends were cut back, 0 bases at V and 4 bases at J, with 9 bases in the middle. CDR1 and CDR2 from the germline V gene are MGHRA and YSYEKL. The CDR3 extends over 14 amino acids. CDR3 DNA: TGCGCCAGCAGCCAAGAACCCCCCCTCTATGGCTACACCTTC. Translating it yields CASSQEPPLYGYTF.

In its sample, this clonotype was seen a few times. The rearrangement uses TRBV7-8 and TRBJ2-2; 7 bases map to TRBD1. CDR1 and CDR2 from the germline V gene are SGHVS and FQNEAQ. V was clipped by 3 bases and J by 3 bases; unmatched bases: 7. The CDR3 covers 16 residues. As DNA, the CDR3 is TGTGCCAGCAGCTTGACGGGACAGATAGACACCGGGGAGCTGTTTTTT. Amino acids: CASSLTGQIDTGELFF.

The CDR3 protein is CASSEVTEAFF. Written as DNA, the CDR3 is TGTGCCAGCAGTGAAGTCACTGAAGCTTTCTTT. The chain has TRBV2 and TRBJ1-1; no firm D call. Trimming removed 1 base from V and 4 bases from J, with 1 base in between. The CDR3 is made up of 11 amino acids. The V gene's germline CDR1 is SNHLY and CDR2 FYNNEI.

The rearrangement joins TRBV20-1 to TRBJ2-2, with D perhaps being TRBD1 or TRBD2 (5 bases each). Germline-derived CDR1 and CDR2 are DFQATT and SNEGSKA (reference sequence). This CDR3 region has 14 residues. V lost 3 bases, J lost 0 bases, and 8 bases lay in between. The CDR3 DNA reads TGCAGTGCTAGGGGGACGGCGAACACCGGGGAGCTGTTTTTT. This codes for CSARGTANTGELFF.

The chain uses TRBV27 and TRBJ1-5; TRBD1 might be the D (5 bases). Germline V gives CDR1 MNHEY, CDR2 SMNVEV (reference sequence). The CDR3 consists of 15 residues. The V and J ends lost 1 base and 0 bases respectively, with 7 bases between them. The CDR3 region is CASSLLGTSNQPQHF. In DNA, the CDR3 is TGTGCCAGCAGTTTATTAGGGACTAGCAATCAGCCCCAGCATTTT.

Here the CDR3 DNA reads TGTGCCAGCAGCTTGGATGGGTCGGGGGTCTACGAGCAGTACTTC. Protein product: CASSLDGSGVYEQYF. The V gene is TRBV5-5, the J gene TRBJ2-7, with a weak D call TRBD2 (6 bases). Germline values: CDR1 SGHKS, CDR2 YYEKEE (reference sequence). Trimming left V 0 bases short and J 3 bases short, with 13 bases between. This CDR3 contains 15 residues.

This clonotype was counted only a few times. The rearrangement links TRBV3-1 to TRBJ2-7, with 7 bases aligning to TRBD2. Trimming cost V 3 bases and J 4 bases; bases outside gene matches: 12. The germline gives CDR1 LGHDT, CDR2 YNNKEL (reference sequence). The CDR3 extends over 16 amino acids. CDR3 sequence: CASSHRKQRGDYEQYF. CDR3 coding DNA: TGTGCCAGCAGCCATAGGAAGCAGCGGGGAGATTACGAGCAGTACTTC.

The table lists this clonotype with many counts. The chain joins TRBV29-1 to TRBJ2-3; 8 nucleotides line up with TRBD1. The CDR3 is 15 residues long. Trimming took 1 base from V and 2 from J; bases not matched to a gene: 5. Germline CDR1 is SQVTM and CDR2 is ANQGSEA. This chain's CDR3 is CSVEATGATTDTQYF. In DNA form, the CDR3 reads TGCAGCGTTGAAGCGACAGGGGCTACCACAGATACGCAGTATTTT.

The table lists this clonotype with many counts. The rearrangement joins TRBV11-2 to TRBJ2-1; D may be TRBD1 or TRBD2 (5 bases each). CDR1 is SGHAT and CDR2 is FQNNGV in the germline V gene. This CDR3 is built from 15 residues. With 8 bases removed from V and 2 bases from J, the gap between germline ends came to 16 bases. For the CDR3, the DNA is TGTGCCAGCTCAGAGGGGAGTAAGACCTACAATGAGCAGTTCTTC. Its protein product is CASSEGSKTYNEQFF. Combining the CDR3 with reference TRBV11-2 and TRBJ2-1 gives the whole variable domain EAGVAQSPRYKIIEKRQSVAFWCNPISGHATLYWYQQILGQGPKLLIQFQNNGVVDDSQLPKDRFSAERLKGVDSTLKIQPAKLEDSAVYLCASSEGSKTYNEQFFGPGTRLTVL.

This clonotype was seen at least ten times. The chain links TRBV27 to TRBJ1-6, with 7 positions matching TRBD1. Germline V CDR1 and CDR2: MNHEY, SMNVEV (reference sequence). The CDR3 contains 15 residues. The J segment lost 8 bases and the V segment lost 2 bases, leaving 6 bases of the junction unmatched. The CDR3 loop is CASSLGAGGHSPLHF. CDR3 sequence (DNA): TGTGCCAGCAGTTTAGGGGCAGGGGGTCATTCACCCCTCCACTTT.

The chain carries TRBV7-9 and TRBJ2-3, with 7 bases that match TRBD1. The V gene end was trimmed by 4 bases and the J gene end by 5 bases; junction bases not matched to a gene: 15. This CDR3 region has 17 residues. Looked up from germline, CDR1 is SEHNR and CDR2 is FQNEAQ (reference sequence). This chain's CDR3 is CASSSTLTGLFVDTQYF. The CDR3 DNA reads TGTGCCAGCAGCTCGACACTGACAGGGCTGTTTGTAGATACGCAGTATTTT.

This clonotype was picked up many times. V and J are TRBV7-2 and TRBJ2-7; unclear D gene. The CDR3 spans 17 residues. Trimming removed 5 bases from V and 5 bases from J, with 25 bases in between. Germline values: CDR1 SGHTA, CDR2 FQGNSA. The CDR3 DNA follows: TGTGCCAGCAGCCCCGGGCGGATCACCCGGCGTGGGGACGAGCAGTACTTC. Its protein is CASSPGRITRRGDEQYF.

The chain is built from TRBV29-1 and TRBJ2-3; TRBD2 agrees at 8 bases. The CDR3 consists of 17 residues. V shed 0 bases, J shed 1 base, and the junction held 9 bases outside the gene matches. CDR1 SQVTM and CDR2 ANQGSEA come from the germline V gene. The CDR3 loop is CSVEDWEGTRGTDTQYF. The DNA for the CDR3 is TGCAGCGTTGAAGATTGGGAAGGGACTAGGGGCACAGATACGCAGTATTTT.

The sample holds many counts of this clonotype. The rearrangement joins TRBV2 to TRBJ2-1; 13 bases fit TRBD2. The CDR3 extends over 15 amino acids. V dropped 7 bases and J dropped 7; count of bases not matched to a gene: 7. Germline CDR1 is SNHLY and CDR2 is FYNNEI. The CDR3, as DNA: TGTGCCAGCATAGGACTAGCGGGAGTCGGAAATGAGCAGTTCTTC. Translating it yields CASIGLAGVGNEQFF.

This clonotype was picked up a small number of times. The gene calls are TRBV4-1 and TRBJ1-3; perhaps TRBD1 as D (5 bases). V lost 0 bases and J lost 2, with 17 bases in between. The CDR3 consists of 18 residues. The V gene's germline CDR1 is MGHRA and CDR2 YSYEKL. The DNA for the CDR3 is TGCGCCAGCAGCCAAGATGGCCGCCAGGGCCTCCCTGGAAACACCATATATTTT. This gives the protein CASSQDGRQGLPGNTIYF.

This clonotype was observed a few times. V and J are TRBV4-1 and TRBJ2-5; TRBD1 is a possible D gene (5 bases). Trimming left V 0 bases short and J 2 bases short, with 13 bases between. This CDR3 is 16 amino acids long. Germline values: CDR1 MGHRA, CDR2 YSYEKL. CDR3 amino acids: CASSQEGPGRQETQYF. CDR3 DNA: TGCGCCAGCAGCCAAGAAGGACCAGGGCGTCAAGAGACCCAGTACTTC.

This chain connects TRBV18 to TRBJ1-1; tentative D call: TRBD1 (5 bases). The CDR3 has 16 amino acids. V shed 1 base and J shed 4 bases, with 16 bases lying between them. Germline values: CDR1 KGHSH, CDR2 LQKENI. The CDR3 DNA sequence: TGTGCCAGCTCACCACAGGACCGGGGCCGTGGCACTGAAGCTTTCTTT. Amino acids: CASSPQDRGRGTEAFF.